Below, one T cell receptor (beta chain) is given with its context. The antigen is not known. Primers included in the PCR were 60 Vbeta and 13 Jbeta primers. TCRdb's table, derived via immunoSEQ multiplex PCR, lists solely in-frame clones and lacks some. The sample shows approximately 220,000 clones, 82% of them seen only once. With 5 bases removed from V and 6 bases from J, the gap between germline ends came to 14 bases. The CDR3 runs to 14 residues. Germline V gene lookup returns CDR1 MNHEY and CDR2 SMNVEV (reference sequence). The data were obtained in a study of cytomegalovirus exposure and HLA in healthy donors. Study results and caveats: The investigators catalogued some 150 TCR beta chains as cytomegalovirus-associated. Later, an analysis showed that TCR beta chains associated with HLA were more clonally expanded than others that were equally common.

Sequencing used PBMCs. The receptor was derived from a man aged 35 to 55 in good health and CMV-seropositive. The V gene is TRBV27, the J gene TRBJ2-1; the D gene is possibly TRBD1 (7 bases). CDR3 nucleotides: TGTGCCAGCAGTCTCGCGGGACAGTTCAATGAGCAGTTCTTC. Translated: CASSLAGQFNEQFF.